These 15 T cell receptor beta chains share one sample of origin, sequenced in a study of technical replicates of blood from several donors. Data came from immunoSEQ multiplex PCR; TCRdb stores just in-frame clones and leaves some out. Here the sample spans around 89,000 clones, approximately 93% being singletons. The source material was T cells isolated from PBMCs. The receptor source for this set is a human donor in good health.

The chain joins TRBV4-2 to TRBJ2-3; the match to TRBD2 covers 10 bases. V lost 2 bases and J lost 4; bases outside the gene matches: 6. CDR3 length equals 16 residues. Germline V CDR1 and CDR2: LGHNA, YNFKEQ. In DNA form, the CDR3 reads TGTGCCAGCAGCCAATCCAGCGGGGGGGCCTCAGATACGCAGTATTTT. It specifies CASSQSSGGASDTQYF.

The gene calls are TRBV5-1 and TRBJ2-3; 8 bases map to TRBD1. The J segment lost 0 bases and the V segment lost 3 bases, leaving 3 bases of the junction unmatched. Germline V gene lookup returns CDR1 SGHRS and CDR2 YFSETQ. The CDR3 contains 15 residues. CDR3: CASSSWTGSTDTQYF. The CDR3 DNA is TGCGCCAGCAGCTCCTGGACAGGGAGCACAGATACGCAGTATTTT.

This chain joins TRBV19 and TRBJ1-2; a possible D gene is TRBD1 (6 bases). The V end lost 5 bases, the J end lost 4 bases, and 17 bases lay between the germline ends. Per the germline V gene, CDR1 is LNHDA and CDR2 is SQIVND (reference sequence). The CDR3 extends over 15 amino acids. The CDR3 DNA follows: TGTGCCAGTAGTCATCCGGACAGATACCCCTATGGCTACACCTTC. This translates into CASSHPDRYPYGYTF.

This rearrangement joins TRBV5-1 to TRBJ2-7; unclear D gene. The germline V gene encodes CDR1 SGHRS and CDR2 YFSETQ. Between the trimmed V and J ends, which lost 5 bases and 2 bases, there was a span of 14 bases. This CDR3 spans 14 amino acids. CDR3 residues: CASSLKAVAYEQYF. The CDR3, as DNA: TGCGCCAGCAGTCTGAAGGCGGTAGCCTACGAGCAGTACTTC.

The chain links TRBV19 to TRBJ1-2; D is ambiguous. Germline CDR1 and CDR2: LNHDA and SQIVND (reference sequence). The CDR3 runs to 14 residues. Trimming removed 11 bases from V and 4 bases from J, with 20 bases in between. The CDR3 DNA reads TGTGCCGCAAACGAGGGTCTCTCCCCCTATGGCTACACCTTC. Residues: CAANEGLSPYGYTF. The full variable domain, completed using reference TRBV19 and TRBJ1-2, is DGGITQSPKYLFRKEGQNVTLSCEQNLNHDAMYWYRQDPGQGLRLIYYSQIVNDFQKGDIAEGYSVSREKKESFPLTVTSAQKNPTAFYLCAANEGLSPYGYTFGSGTRLTVV.

The rearrangement uses TRBV27 and TRBJ2-3; 9 bases align to TRBD2. The CDR3 is 17 amino acids. Germline V gene data show CDR1 as MNHEY and CDR2 as SMNVEV (reference sequence). V was clipped by 2 bases and J by 5 bases; unmatched bases: 11. CDR3 in amino acids: CASSLPDRREGVDTQYF. In DNA form, the CDR3 reads TGTGCCAGCAGTTTACCCGATAGGCGGGAGGGCGTAGATACGCAGTATTTT.

The chain carries TRBV29-1 and TRBJ1-2, with TRBD1 as a possible D gene (5 bases). Germline CDR1 and CDR2: SQVTM and ANQGSEA. This CDR3 has 14 residues. Trimming took 2 bases from V and 4 from J, leaving 14 bases between them. The CDR3 nucleotides read TGCAGCGTTGAACCCAGGGCCCCTCCCTATGGCTACACCTTC. Its translation: CSVEPRAPPYGYTF.

This clone showed up just once. This chain uses TRBV9 with TRBJ2-6, with 9 bases fitting TRBD1. The V gene's germline CDR1 is SGDLS and CDR2 YYNGEE. Trimming removed 4 bases from V and 0 bases from J; junction bases left unmatched: 5. CDR3 length: 17 residues. CDR3 coding DNA: TGTGCCAGCAGCCAAACGGGACAGGGCTCTGGGGCCAACGTCCTGACTTTC. It codes for CASSQTGQGSGANVLTF.

This chain connects TRBV6-5 to TRBJ2-7; TRBD1 agrees at 8 bases. V was pared by 5 bases and J by 0 bases, with 6 bases of the junction left unmatched. There are 15 residues in the CDR3. Germline V CDR1 and CDR2: MNHEY, SVGAGI. The DNA of the CDR3 is TGTGCCAGCAGTCGCAACAGGGGGACCTCCTACGAGCAGTACTTC. Protein sequence: CASSRNRGTSYEQYF.

The chain couples TRBV7-9 to TRBJ2-5, with 9 bases matching TRBD2. The J segment lost 5 bases and the V segment lost 1 base, leaving 11 bases of the junction unmatched. CDR1 and CDR2 (germline): SEHNR, FQNEAQ (reference sequence). The CDR3 is 17 amino acids. The CDR3 nucleotides read TGTGCCAGCAGCTTAGGTCTAGCGGGGCTCCCCCGGGAGACCCAGTACTTC. It encodes CASSLGLAGLPRETQYF.

The V call is TRBV5-1, the J call TRBJ2-1; D is ambiguous. This CDR3 region has 14 residues. The germline V gene has CDR1 SGHRS and CDR2 YFSETQ. Trimming left V 0 bases short and J 7 bases short, with 11 bases between. The CDR3 DNA follows: TGCGCCAGCAGCTTGGCCGTTATCGGGAATGAGCAGTTCTTC. Translation: CASSLAVIGNEQFF. Supplemented by reference TRBV5-1 and TRBJ2-1, the full variable domain reads KAGVTQTPRYLIKTRGQQVTLSCSPISGHRSVSWYQQTPGQGLQFLFEYFSETQRNKGNFPGRFSGRQFSNSRSEMNVSTLELGDSALYLCASSLAVIGNEQFFGPGTRLTVL.

The chain links TRBV7-8 to TRBJ2-7, with D perhaps matching TRBD1 (6 bases). Germline V CDR1 and CDR2: SGHVS, FQNEAQ. The CDR3 length is 15 residues. V lost 4 bases and J lost 3, with 16 bases in between. CDR3 coding DNA: TGTGCCAGCAGCTCGAGAGAGGGGGAGATCTACGAGCAGTACTTC. Translated, it gives CASSSREGEIYEQYF.

The chain employs TRBV29-1 and TRBJ1-1; D is perhaps TRBD1 (5 bases). V lost 7 bases, J lost 11 bases, and 26 bases lay in between. The CDR3 is 14 residues long. Germline CDR1 and CDR2: SQVTM and ANQGSEA. The CDR3 nucleotides read TGCAGCGCCGAACGGGGACGGGGGTCGTTCGGGGCTTTCTTT. Its translation is CSAERGRGSFGAFF.

The chain is built from TRBV25-1 and TRBJ2-3, with 8 bases lining up with TRBD2. This CDR3 has 16 amino acids. Germline assignment: CDR1 MGHDK and CDR2 SYGVNS. Unmatched junction bases numbered 9, after V lost 1 base and J lost 6 bases. The CDR3 DNA follows: TGTGCCAGCAGTGAATTTGAAGCGGGAGTAGAGGATACGCAGTATTTT. The encoded protein is CASSEFEAGVEDTQYF.

The V call is TRBV19, the J call TRBJ2-2, with D hard to call. The length of the CDR3 is 14 residues. V was trimmed by 3 bases and J by 0 bases, leaving 5 bases between them. In germline, CDR1 is LNHDA, CDR2 SQIVND (reference sequence). This chain's CDR3 is CASSMSPNTGELFF. The CDR3 bases are TGTGCCAGTAGTATGAGTCCGAACACCGGGGAGCTGTTTTTT.